The entry below gives a single T cell receptor (beta chain) sequence along with its context. The specificity of this receptor is unknown. Qualities for individual bases were not recorded, and no much larger clone is one base off. The source of the sample is a study of blood T cell repertoires in COVID-19 (dated by TCRdb to about 2020). General notes on the study: Samples covering the acute and convalescent phases of COVID-19 were provided by collaborators in the United States, Italy and Spain. HLA class I and class II types, where available, came from metadata supplied by the sample provider rather than from assay-based typing. The prospective study material was composed of cDNA or gDNA derived from T cells, B-cell-depleted T cells, or PBMCs. The repertoires were released in a freely available public database meant as a resource for research on the immune response to SARS-CoV-2. The samples were drawn from two sources: the first 160 participants of the ongoing ImmuneRACE study, and about 1,300 subjects contributed by 6 global collaborators. A de-identified subject ID, COVID-19 status, age in years and sex were almost always included in the sample metadata. The dataset comprised deeply sampled blood TCRbeta repertoires from subjects exposed to, actively infected with, or recovered from COVID-19. Points the paper makes about the study in general: How much clinical and demographic metadata was included differed by source and by participant, and the metadata was provided uncurated.

TCRbeta CDR3 regions were amplified from genomic DNA by means of the immunoSEQ Assay, a bias-controlled multiplex PCR. On the authors' methods: Nucleated cell counts per sample were estimated from amplification of reference gene primers within the assay. To quantify the absolute abundance of each unique TCRbeta CDR3 rearrangement, sequence reads were collapsed and filtered. Productive Simpson clonality was computed per sample as the square root of Simpson's diversity index over productive rearrangements. The immuneACCESS repertoire file appears here via TCRdb, limited to in-frame rearrangements. These files lack a portion of the clones; in checked studies, under half of the deficit traces to unresolved V genes, and the cause of the others is not known. V, J and clone size are those of that table, while D and trimming were read from the DNA. The sample contains about 70,000 clones, roughly four fifths of them found a single time. The ten largest clones add up to around 9.7% of the sample.

Each collaborating institution followed its own protocols to collect whole blood in K2EDTA tubes. For TCRbeta analysis, collaborators shipped samples in one of three forms: frozen whole blood, isolated PBMCs, or DNA extracted from either of those sample types. Clipping removes 1 base from V and 0 bases from J, with 5 as the unmatched junction base count. CDR1 and CDR2, looked up from the germline V gene, are SGHRS and YFSETQ. The CDR3 runs 16 amino acids, cysteine and phenylalanine included. Here the CDR3 DNA is all that survives: 48 bases in frame from base 1. This TCR derives from a woman aged 80 or older with acute or convalescent COVID-19. The chain couples TRBV5-1 to TRBJ2-3, with 7 junctional bases fitting TRBD2. Source material: peripheral blood. The CDR3: CASSLLGGGSTDTQYF. The sequenced DNA: TGCGCCAGCAGCTTGTTAGGCGGGGGAAGCACAGATACGCAGTATTTT.